The rows below give T cell receptor beta chains drawn from one sample of a study of cytomegalovirus exposure and HLA in healthy donors. TCRdb's copy holds only in-frame clones and misses some; the assay was immunoSEQ multiplex PCR. The table includes 170,000 or so clones, roughly 70% detected once. The sample was PBMCs. These receptors were taken from a male donor in good health and CMV-seronegative. CDR3s include the opening cysteine and the closing phenylalanine or tryptophan. A D gene is named only where the DNA matches it firmly. Clone size is stated in some rows and not others, as once, few, many or a class when expanded.

.,TRBJ1-3,.,TRBV29-1,CSVEDRGVMGSGNTIYF,TGCAGCGTTGAAGATCGAGGAGTCATGGGCTCTGGAAACACCATATATTTT
.,TRBJ2-5,TRBD2,TRBV5-1,CASSLIAGQETQYF,TGCGCCAGCAGCTTAATAGCGGGACAAGAGACCCAGTACTTC
.,TRBJ1-3,.,TRBV30,CAWSGGDTIYF,TGTGCCTGGAGTGGCGGAGACACCATATATTTT
.,TRBJ2-1,TRBD2,TRBV19,CASSIAGGHSYNEQFF,TGTGCCAGTAGTATTGCGGGAGGCCACTCCTACAATGAGCAGTTCTTC
.,TRBJ1-1,TRBD1,TRBV5-4,CASSSGQVKNTEAFF,TGTGCCAGCAGCTCGGGACAGGTCAAGAACACTGAAGCTTTCTTT
.,TRBJ2-7,.,TRBV5-4,CASSFAYEQYF,TGTGCCAGCAGCTTCGCCTACGAGCAGTACTTC
.,TRBJ2-3,TRBD2,TRBV6-1,CATFFSGGTDTQYF,TGTGCCACTTTCTTTAGCGGGGGCACAGATACGCAGTATTTT
.,TRBJ2-1,.,TRBV6-8,CASTEAVSYNEQFF,TGTGCCAGCACTGAAGCGGTCTCCTACAATGAGCAGTTCTTC
few,TRBJ1-5,.,TRBV4-1,CASSQAPGRDQPQHF,TGCGCCAGCAGCCAAGCCCCAGGGCGAGATCAGCCCCAGCATTTT
.,TRBJ1-2,TRBD1,TRBV12-5,CASATGVNYGYTF,TGTGCTAGTGCGACAGGGGTCAACTATGGCTACACCTTC
.,TRBJ2-1,TRBD2,TRBV5-1,CASSSYSGREQFF,TGCGCCAGCAGCTCCTATAGCGGGAGGGAGCAGTTCTTC
few,TRBJ1-2,.,TRBV10-3,CAISESGSNYGYTF,TGTGCCATCAGTGAGTCGGGCAGTAACTATGGCTACACCTTC